These 30 T cell receptor beta chains were sequenced from one sample in a study of T cells after posttransplantation cyclophosphamide. A marrow graft followed busulfan-fludarabine conditioning, with cyclophosphamide on days +3 and +4. Repertoires were generated with immunoSEQ multiplex PCR, while TCRdb's copy carries only in-frame clones and drops some. This sample has approximately 4,000 clones, with 75% to 85% found just once. The specimen comprised CD4+ T cells sorted from blood, sampled around 250 days after a stem cell transplant with posttransplant cyclophosphamide. These receptors originate from a male patient in his thirties who received an allogeneic stem cell transplant from a related donor, was CMV-positive, and had no GVHD. Some T cells may be transferred from the graft donor.

The V gene is TRBV4-1, the J gene TRBJ1-5, with D possibly TRBD1 on 6 matching bases. This CDR3 spans 17 amino acids. V lost 1 base, J lost 7 bases, and 20 bases lay in between. The germline V gene has CDR1 MGHRA and CDR2 YSYEKL. CDR3 region: CASSQGLRGDLGQPQHF. CDR3 bases: TGCGCCAGCAGCCAAGGTCTCAGGGGAGATCTAGGCCAGCCCCAGCATTTT.

The chain combines TRBV19 with TRBJ1-1; tentative D call: TRBD1 (5 bases). V was trimmed by 9 bases and J by 2 bases, leaving 13 bases between them. Germline V gene sequence: CDR1 LNHDA, CDR2 SQIVND (reference sequence). The CDR3 loop spans 13 amino acids. In nucleotides, the CDR3 is TGTGCCAGCCTCAGGGCCCTAAACACTGAAGCTTTCTTT. Its translation: CASLRALNTEAFF.

This clone appeared a single time. The rearrangement links TRBV5-8 to TRBJ1-5; D unclear. This CDR3 has 11 amino acids. V lost 4 bases, J lost 13 bases, and 12 bases lay in between. The germline gives CDR1 SGHTS, CDR2 YDEGEE. CDR3 sequence (DNA): TGTGCCAGCAGCCCCCAGGTGTCTCAGCATTTT. It translates to CASSPQVSQHF.

V usage is TRBV7-2 and J usage is TRBJ2-1, with 7 positions matching TRBD2. Germline V gene data show CDR1 as SGHTA and CDR2 as FQGNSA. There are 14 residues in the CDR3. Trimming cost V 5 bases and J 4 bases; bases outside gene matches: 5. CDR3: CASSPRGLYNEQFF. The CDR3 nucleotides read TGTGCCAGCAGCCCGAGGGGACTATACAATGAGCAGTTCTTC.

The J gene is TRBJ1-1, the V gene TRBV7-9; D ambiguous. Trimming removed 2 bases from V and 2 bases from J, with 6 bases in between. Looked up from germline, CDR1 is SEHNR and CDR2 is FQNEAQ (reference sequence). There are 13 residues in the CDR3. The chain's CDR3 is CASSLQANTEAFF. The DNA of the CDR3 is TGTGCCAGCAGCTTACAAGCCAACACTGAAGCTTTCTTT.

The V gene is TRBV2, the J gene TRBJ1-2; 9 bases line up with TRBD1. Looked up from germline, CDR1 is SNHLY and CDR2 is FYNNEI. The CDR3 length is 16 residues. V lost 7 bases and J lost 3; bases outside the gene matches: 12. CDR3 loop: CASTMVGDRDYYGYTF. Written as DNA, the CDR3 is TGTGCCAGCACAATGGTGGGGGACAGGGATTACTATGGCTACACCTTC.

This chain connects TRBV7-2 to TRBJ1-5; D is undetermined. The CDR3 is made up of 13 amino acids. V lost 2 bases to trimming and J lost 7 bases, with 9 bases between them. Germline V gene data show CDR1 as SGHTA and CDR2 as FQGNSA. The CDR3 is CASSLSQIQPQHF. DNA for the CDR3: TGTGCCAGCAGCTTATCCCAGATCCAGCCCCAGCATTTT.

The genes are TRBV14 and TRBJ1-1, with 7 bases that match TRBD1. This CDR3 has 15 amino acids. The V gene's germline CDR1 is SGHDN and CDR2 FVKESK. V gave up 5 bases and J gave up 1 base; unmatched junction bases: 7. DNA of the CDR3: TGTGCCAGCAGCGCACGACAGGGTCCGAACACTGAAGCTTTCTTT. Residues: CASSARQGPNTEAFF.

The chain carries TRBV7-3 and TRBJ2-7; perhaps TRBD2 as D (6 bases). The germline V and J ends were trimmed by 5 bases and 1 base, with 15 bases remaining between them. Germline lookup yields CDR1 SGHTA and CDR2 FQGTGA. CDR3 length: 15 amino acids. The CDR3, as DNA: TGTGCCAGCAGCCCCGGAGGAGGGATTTCCTACGAGCAGTACTTC. Protein product: CASSPGGGISYEQYF.

As concerns this clone: Other DNA variants within this sample encode the same CDR3. The chain joins TRBV29-1 to TRBJ1-6; D is possibly TRBD1 (5 bases). Germline V gene lookup returns CDR1 SQVTM and CDR2 ANQGSEA. V lost 0 bases to trimming and J lost 0 bases, with 24 bases between them. CDR3 size: 21 residues. The CDR3, as DNA: TGCAGCGTTGAAGAGGGTCGTCACAGGATTATCCTAAACTCCTATAATTCACCCCTCCACTTT. Encoded protein: CSVEEGRHRIILNSYNSPLHF. The variable domain in full, completed from reference TRBV29-1 and TRBJ1-6, reads SAVISQKPSRDICQRGTSLTIQCQVDSQVTMMFWYRQQPGQSLTLIATANQGSEATYESGFVIDKFPISRPNLTFSTLTVSNMSPEDSSIYLCSVEEGRHRIILNSYNSPLHFGNGTRLTVT.

The V call is TRBV30, the J call TRBJ2-1; TRBD2 matches at 9 bases. Germline trimming cut 0 bases from V and 11 bases from J; bases unmatched to any gene: 8. CDR1 is GTSNPN and CDR2 is SVGIG in the germline V gene (reference sequence). The CDR3 extends over 14 amino acids. The DNA of the CDR3 is TGTGCCTGGAGTGTACTGGGTAGCGGGAGCCAGCAGTTCTTC. This codes for CAWSVLGSGSQQFF.

The chain joins TRBV9 to TRBJ2-1, with 7 bases lining up with TRBD2. Germline CDR1 and CDR2: SGDLS and YYNGEE. With 4 bases clipped from V and 2 bases from J, the junction kept 6 bases outside the gene matches. The CDR3 is 15 residues long. The CDR3 coding sequence is TGTGCCAGCAGCACAGCGGGGCTGCCCTACAATGAGCAGTTCTTC. Translated: CASSTAGLPYNEQFF. Full variable domain (missing parts from reference TRBV9 and TRBJ2-1): DSGVTQTPKHLITATGQRVTLRCSPRSGDLSVYWYQQSLDQGLQFLIQYYNGEERAKGNILERFSAQQFPDLHSELNLSSLELGDSALYFCASSTAGLPYNEQFFGPGTRLTVL.

V and J are TRBV5-1 and TRBJ2-1; a weak D match, TRBD1 (6 bases). V was cut by 4 bases and J by 4 bases, with 18 bases left in between. Germline V gene sequence: CDR1 SGHRS, CDR2 YFSETQ. This CDR3 has 16 residues. Here the CDR3 reads CASSTGYQRIYNEQFF. The CDR3 nucleotides read TGCGCCAGCAGCACAGGGTACCAGCGGATATACAATGAGCAGTTCTTC.

V is TRBV5-1 and J is TRBJ2-2, with 7 positions matching TRBD1. CDR3 length: 15 amino acids. The J segment lost 0 bases and the V segment lost 2 bases, leaving 1 base of the junction unmatched. Per germline, CDR1 SGHRS and CDR2 YFSETQ. CDR3 protein: CASSFGTANTGELFF. CDR3 nucleotides: TGCGCCAGCAGCTTCGGGACAGCGAACACCGGGGAGCTGTTTTTT. Combining the CDR3 with reference TRBV5-1 and TRBJ2-2 gives the whole variable domain KAGVTQTPRYLIKTRGQQVTLSCSPISGHRSVSWYQQTPGQGLQFLFEYFSETQRNKGNFPGRFSGRQFSNSRSEMNVSTLELGDSALYLCASSFGTANTGELFFGEGSRLTVL.

The J gene is TRBJ2-5, the V gene TRBV9; D is perhaps TRBD2 (6 bases). The V end was cut by 0 bases, the J end by 7 bases, with 19 bases between. This CDR3 spans 16 amino acids. Germline CDR1 reads SGDLS; CDR2 reads YYNGEE. The CDR3 DNA follows: TGTGCCAGCAGCGTAGTGAGGAGGGGTTCAAAAGGGACCCAGTACTTC. Translation: CASSVVRRGSKGTQYF.

The CDR3 reads CASSYSRFQETQYF. DNA for the CDR3: TGTGCCAGCAGTTACTCGAGATTCCAAGAGACCCAGTACTTC. The chain uses TRBV6-5 and TRBJ2-5, with D hard to call. Trimming took 0 bases from V and 1 from J, leaving 6 bases between them. The CDR3 length is 14 residues. Germline assignment: CDR1 MNHEY and CDR2 SVGAGI.

The chain links TRBV11-2 to TRBJ1-1; D possibly corresponds to TRBD1 (5 bases). CDR1 and CDR2 (germline): SGHAT, FQNNGV. The V end was cut by 1 base, the J end by 0 bases, with 15 bases between. The CDR3 is made up of 17 amino acids. CDR3 nucleotide sequence: TGTGCCAGCAGCTTAGGGGGGAGGGGTCCCATGAACACTGAAGCTTTCTTT. It is translated as CASSLGGRGPMNTEAFF.

To note about this clone: One end of the junction does not line up with germline, which may come from a read error. The rearrangement links TRBV5-4 to TRBJ2-7; 11 bases align to TRBD1. Germline V lookup: CDR1 SGHNT, CDR2 YYREEE (reference sequence). The CDR3 extends over 14 amino acids. CDR3 nucleotide sequence: TGTGCCAGCAGCCCAGACATGGACAGGGGGCTTTTCGTCTTC. This codes for CASSPDMDRGLFVF.

The rearrangement links TRBV5-4 to TRBJ2-1; a weak D match, TRBD1 (6 bases). From germline, CDR1 is SGHNT and CDR2 YYREEE (reference sequence). The CDR3 runs to 14 residues. V was pared by 1 base and J by 5 bases, with 10 bases between. CDR3 residues: CASSLTGINNEQFF. The CDR3 nucleotides are TGTGCCAGCAGCTTGACAGGGATTAACAATGAGCAGTTCTTC.

This clone was seen a few times. This chain links TRBV6-5 with TRBJ1-5; 8 bases align to TRBD1. The V gene's germline CDR1 is MNHEY and CDR2 SVGAGI. The CDR3 contains 13 residues. The V gene end was trimmed by 4 bases and the J gene end by 9 bases; junction bases not matched to a gene: 5. The CDR3 is CASSWQGAPPQHF. CDR3 nucleotides: TGTGCCAGCAGTTGGCAGGGGGCCCCGCCCCAGCATTTT.

The V gene is TRBV4-3, the J gene TRBJ2-1, with D possibly matching TRBD2 (6 bases). The CDR3 is 14 residues long. V was pared by 1 base and J by 6 bases, with 10 bases between. In germline, CDR1 is LGHNA, CDR2 YSLEER. The CDR3: CASSQGEEGNEQFF. The DNA for the CDR3 is TGCGCCAGCAGCCAAGGGGAGGAGGGCAATGAGCAGTTCTTC.

The chain combines TRBV2 with TRBJ2-5; the D is unclear. V was trimmed by 5 bases and J by 5 bases, leaving 3 bases between them. This CDR3 comprises 10 residues. The V gene's germline CDR1 is SNHLY and CDR2 FYNNEI. CDR3 amino acids: CASSLETQYF. As DNA, the CDR3 is TGTGCCAGCAGTCTCGAGACCCAGTACTTC. Based on the CDR3 plus reference TRBV2 and TRBJ2-5, the full variable domain is EPEVTQTPSHQVTQMGQEVILRCVPISNHLYFYWYRQILGQKVEFLVSFYNNEISEKSEIFDDQFSVERPDGSNFTLKIRSTKLEDSAMYFCASSLETQYFGPGTRLLVL.

The V gene is TRBV2, the J gene TRBJ1-2, with D possibly being TRBD1 (5 bases). The CDR3 runs to 12 residues. Looked up from germline, CDR1 is SNHLY and CDR2 is FYNNEI. V was pared by 8 bases and J by 4 bases, with 11 bases between. The CDR3 bases are TGTGCCAGCGGAAGGGGCGGCTATGGCTACACCTTC. This gives the protein CASGRGGYGYTF.

The rearrangement links TRBV6-1 to TRBJ2-5; 11 nucleotides line up with TRBD2. V gave up 6 bases and J gave up 2 bases; unmatched junction bases: 5. This CDR3 region has 15 residues. Germline CDR1 and CDR2: MNHNS and SASEGT. CDR3 in amino acids: CASRLLAGAQETQYF. The CDR3, as DNA: TGTGCCAGCAGGTTACTAGCGGGAGCGCAAGAGACCCAGTACTTC.

The rearrangement uses TRBV11-2 and TRBJ2-7, with 13 nucleotides matching TRBD2. The CDR3 has 14 residues. V lost 4 bases, J lost 5 bases, and 2 bases stayed unmatched. Germline V CDR1 and CDR2: SGHAT, FQNNGV. CDR3 nucleotide sequence: TGTGCCAGCAGCTCGACTAGCGGGGGGAACGAGCAGTACTTC. Protein sequence: CASSSTSGGNEQYF. Complete variable domain (other parts from reference TRBV11-2 and TRBJ2-7): EAGVAQSPRYKIIEKRQSVAFWCNPISGHATLYWYQQILGQGPKLLIQFQNNGVVDDSQLPKDRFSAERLKGVDSTLKIQPAKLEDSAVYLCASSSTSGGNEQYFGPGTRLTVT.

The chain has TRBV7-2 and TRBJ1-5; a weak D match, TRBD1 (5 bases). Trimming took off 4 bases at V and 4 bases at J, with 14 bases between the two ends. The CDR3 length is 15 residues. Per the germline V gene, CDR1 is SGHTA and CDR2 is FQGNSA. CDR3 DNA: TGTGCCAGCAGCTCGACAGCCACGAGAAATCAGCCCCAGCATTTT. It yields the protein CASSSTATRNQPQHF.

This clone was seen a single time. The V and J genes are TRBV30 and TRBJ2-7; 10 bases are shared with TRBD1. The J segment lost 4 bases and the V segment lost 4 bases, leaving 1 base of the junction unmatched. Per germline, CDR1 GTSNPN and CDR2 SVGIG (reference sequence). The CDR3 contains 12 residues. CDR3 protein: CAWTGQGYEQYF. CDR3 coding DNA: TGTGCCTGGACGGGACAGGGGTACGAGCAGTACTTC.

The gene calls are TRBV6-6 and TRBJ2-7; 7 bases are a match to TRBD1. V lost 7 bases and J lost 6; bases outside the gene matches: 12. The CDR3 extends over 14 amino acids. Germline V lookup: CDR1 MNHNY, CDR2 SVGAGI (reference sequence). CDR3 amino acids: CASTLREGGGEQYF. DNA for the CDR3: TGTGCCAGCACCCTCCGTGAAGGGGGCGGCGAGCAGTACTTC.

CDR3 DNA: TGTGCCAGTAGTCCCCAACCCAGACAGCGGGAGTGGTCCTACAATGAGCAGTTCTTC. This encodes CASSPQPRQREWSYNEQFF. The chain couples TRBV19 to TRBJ2-1; 8 bases agree with TRBD2. The CDR3 consists of 19 residues. V dropped 5 bases and J dropped 1; count of bases not matched to a gene: 16. CDR1 is LNHDA, CDR2 SQIVND, per germline (reference sequence).

Only a few counts were recorded for this clone. The chain employs TRBV5-6 and TRBJ1-2, with D possibly matching TRBD1 (5 bases). The V end was cut by 6 bases, the J end by 6 bases, with 12 bases between. CDR1 is SGHDT, CDR2 YYEEEE, per germline. There are 12 residues in the CDR3. DNA for the CDR3: TGTGCCAGCAATTATTTACAGGATGGCTACACCTTC. Its protein is CASNYLQDGYTF. Filled out from reference TRBV5-6 and TRBJ1-2, the complete variable domain reads DAGVTQSPTHLIKTRGQQVTLRCSPKSGHDTVSWYQQALGQGPQFIFQYYEEEERQRGNFPDRFSGHQFPNYSSELNVNALLLGDSALYLCASNYLQDGYTFGSGTRLTVV.